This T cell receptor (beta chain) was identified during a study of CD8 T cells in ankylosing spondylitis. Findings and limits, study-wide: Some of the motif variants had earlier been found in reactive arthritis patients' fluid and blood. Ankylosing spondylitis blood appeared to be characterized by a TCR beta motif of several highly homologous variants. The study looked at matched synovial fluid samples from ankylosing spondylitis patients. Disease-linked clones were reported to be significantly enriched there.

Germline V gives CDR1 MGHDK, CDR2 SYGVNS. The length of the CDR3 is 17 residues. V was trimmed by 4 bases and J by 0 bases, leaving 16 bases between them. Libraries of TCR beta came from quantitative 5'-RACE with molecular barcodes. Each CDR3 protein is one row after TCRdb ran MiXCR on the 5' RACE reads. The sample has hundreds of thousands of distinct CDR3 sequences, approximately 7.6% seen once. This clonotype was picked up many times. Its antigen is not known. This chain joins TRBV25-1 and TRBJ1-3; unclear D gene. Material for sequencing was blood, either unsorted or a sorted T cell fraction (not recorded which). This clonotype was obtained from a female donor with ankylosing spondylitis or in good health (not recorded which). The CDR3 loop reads CASSGLGRAASGNTIYF. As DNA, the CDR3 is TGTGCCAGCAGTGGCCTTGGACGGGCGGCCTCTGGAAACACCATATATTTT.